This T cell receptor beta chain is from a study of blood T cell repertoires in COVID-19. Germline V gene data show CDR1 as MNHEY and CDR2 as SVGAGI. With V trimmed by 5 bases and J by 8 bases, 14 bases remained unmatched. The CDR3 length is 15 residues. Produced via immunoSEQ multiplex PCR; TCRdb's table is partial and in-frame only. Here the sample spans about 320,000 clones, 75% to 90% being singletons. The receptor was isolated from a woman between 25 and 40 years old who had been exposed to COVID-19. Sequencing was done on a sample of PBMCs or T cells enriched from blood (not recorded which). The V gene is TRBV6-5, the J gene TRBJ1-2; 7 bases line up with TRBD1. CDR3 in DNA: TGTGCCAGCAGTCCGACAGGGCCTGGTCTTTGGGGCTACACCTTC. Its translation is CASSPTGPGLWGYTF.